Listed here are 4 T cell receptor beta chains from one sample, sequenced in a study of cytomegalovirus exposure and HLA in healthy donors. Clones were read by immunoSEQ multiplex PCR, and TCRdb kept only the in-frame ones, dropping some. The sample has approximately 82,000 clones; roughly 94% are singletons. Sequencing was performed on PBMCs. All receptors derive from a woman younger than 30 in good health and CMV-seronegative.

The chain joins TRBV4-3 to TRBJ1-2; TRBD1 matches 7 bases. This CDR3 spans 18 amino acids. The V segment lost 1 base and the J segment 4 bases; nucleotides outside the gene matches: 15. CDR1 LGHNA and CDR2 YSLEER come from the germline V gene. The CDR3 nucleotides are TGCGCCAGCAGCCAAGCCCCCGGAGGGTTGCAGGGGGGCTATGGCTACACCTTC. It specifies CASSQAPGGLQGGYGYTF.

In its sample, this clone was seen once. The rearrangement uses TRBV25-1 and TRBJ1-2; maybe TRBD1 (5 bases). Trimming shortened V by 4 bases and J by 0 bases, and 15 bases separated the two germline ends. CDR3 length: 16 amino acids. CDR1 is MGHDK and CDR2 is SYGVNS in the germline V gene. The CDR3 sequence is CASSGWDGGANYGYTF. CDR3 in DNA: TGTGCCAGCAGTGGCTGGGATGGGGGGGCTAACTATGGCTACACCTTC.

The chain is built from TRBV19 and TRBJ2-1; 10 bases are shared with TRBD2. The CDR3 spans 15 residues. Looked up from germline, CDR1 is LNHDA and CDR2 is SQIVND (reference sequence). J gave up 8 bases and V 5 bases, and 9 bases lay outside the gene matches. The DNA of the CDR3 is TGTGCCAGTAGTTATAAGCGGGGGGGCCGGGATGAGCAGTTCTTC. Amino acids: CASSYKRGGRDEQFF.

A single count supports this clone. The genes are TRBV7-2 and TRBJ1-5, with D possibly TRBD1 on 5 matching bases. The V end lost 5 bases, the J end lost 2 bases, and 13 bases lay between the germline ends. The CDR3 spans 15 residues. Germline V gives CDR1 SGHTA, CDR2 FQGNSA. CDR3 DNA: TGTGCCAGCAGCACCGGGACTTGGGGCAATCAGCCCCAGCATTTT. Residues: CASSTGTWGNQPQHF.